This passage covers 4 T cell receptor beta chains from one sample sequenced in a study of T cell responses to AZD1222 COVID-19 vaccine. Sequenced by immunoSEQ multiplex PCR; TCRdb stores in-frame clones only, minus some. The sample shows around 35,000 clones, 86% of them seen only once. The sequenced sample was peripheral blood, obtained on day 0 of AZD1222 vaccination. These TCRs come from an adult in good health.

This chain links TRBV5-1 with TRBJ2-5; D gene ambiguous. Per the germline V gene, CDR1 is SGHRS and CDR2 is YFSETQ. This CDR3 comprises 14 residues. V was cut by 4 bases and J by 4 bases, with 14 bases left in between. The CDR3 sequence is CASSLDPAGETQYF. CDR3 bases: TGCGCCAGCAGCCTGGACCCGGCAGGAGAGACCCAGTACTTC.

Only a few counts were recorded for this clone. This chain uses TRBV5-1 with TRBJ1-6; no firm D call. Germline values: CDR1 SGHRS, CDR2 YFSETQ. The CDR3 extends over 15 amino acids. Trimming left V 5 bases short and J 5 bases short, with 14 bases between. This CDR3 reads CASRPGSEDNSPLHF. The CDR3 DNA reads TGCGCCAGCAGACCGGGTAGCGAGGATAATTCACCCCTCCACTTT.

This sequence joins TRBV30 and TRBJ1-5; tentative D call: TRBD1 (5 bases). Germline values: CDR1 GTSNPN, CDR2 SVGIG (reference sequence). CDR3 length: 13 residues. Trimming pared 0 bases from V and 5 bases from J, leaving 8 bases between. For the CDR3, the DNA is TGTGCCTGGAGTGTGGGGGGAGATCAGCCCCAGCATTTT. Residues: CAWSVGGDQPQHF.

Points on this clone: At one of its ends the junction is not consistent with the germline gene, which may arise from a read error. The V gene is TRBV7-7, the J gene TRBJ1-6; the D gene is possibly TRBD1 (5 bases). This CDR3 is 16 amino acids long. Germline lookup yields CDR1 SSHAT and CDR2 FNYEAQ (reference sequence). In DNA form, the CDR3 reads TGTGCTAGCAGCTTAGCGCGATCGGGGCCAAATTCACCCCTCCACTTT. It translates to CASSLARSGPNSPLHF.